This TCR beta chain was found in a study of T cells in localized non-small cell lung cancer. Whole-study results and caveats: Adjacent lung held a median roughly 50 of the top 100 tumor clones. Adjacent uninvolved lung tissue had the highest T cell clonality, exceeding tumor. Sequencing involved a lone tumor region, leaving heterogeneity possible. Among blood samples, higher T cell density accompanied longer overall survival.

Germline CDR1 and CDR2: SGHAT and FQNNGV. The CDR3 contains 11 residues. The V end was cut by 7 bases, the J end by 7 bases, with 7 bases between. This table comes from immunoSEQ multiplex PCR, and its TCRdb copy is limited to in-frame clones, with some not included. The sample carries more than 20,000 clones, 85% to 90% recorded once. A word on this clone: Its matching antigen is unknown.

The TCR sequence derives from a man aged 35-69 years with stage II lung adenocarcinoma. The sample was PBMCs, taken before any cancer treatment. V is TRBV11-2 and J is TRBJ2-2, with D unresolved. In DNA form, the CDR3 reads TGTGCCAGCACCCTTGGCGGGGAGCTGTTTTTT. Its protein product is CASTLGGELFF.